The next 8 T cell receptor beta chains were all read from a single sample in a study of beta chain features in type 1 diabetes (dated by TCRdb to the late 2010s). Points the paper makes about the study in general: Type 1 diabetes patients showed a moderate but significant shortening of TCRB CDR3 length in all four CD4+ subsets.

These receptors have no known antigen. Library method: the immunoSEQ multiplex PCR assay. The entire amount of isolated RNA was reverse transcribed using the High Capacity cDNA Reverse Transcription Kit, so the sequenced TCRB transcripts were expressed ones. TCRdb obtained this table from immuneACCESS and retained in-frame rearrangements with V and J assigned. These tables miss some clones; where compared with another copy, unresolved V genes account for less than half of the shortfall, and the remainder is unexplained. The sample table holds 250,000 to 350,000 clones, of which roughly an eighth were seen once. 0.017% of the sample comes from the top ten. The sequenced sample consisted of naive CD4+ T cells from blood. According to the study, the label for this sample's cell subset or site signals: true naive CD4+ T cells. The receptors shown here come from a man aged 25 to 45 with type 1 diabetes.

This clone was picked up a small number of times. V gene TRBV2 combines with J gene TRBJ2-1; D is undetermined. This CDR3 region has 11 residues. The V gene lost 6 bases and the J gene lost 15 bases, with 15 bases spanning the gap. Germline V CDR1 and CDR2: SNHLY, FYNNEI. The CDR3 bases are TGTGCCAGCAGCCCTGCTAGAGTTCTGTTCTTC. Translating gives CASSPARVLFF.

This clone has a handful of counts. The CDR3 DNA sequence: TGTGCCAGCTCACCCCTGGAGAACTATGGCTACACCTTC. This gives the protein CASSPLENYGYTF. The chain joins TRBV18 to TRBJ1-2; no definite D call. Trimming cost V 3 bases and J 2 bases, with 7 bases left between them. Looked up from germline, CDR1 is KGHSH and CDR2 is LQKENI. The CDR3 runs to 13 residues.

In this sample, this clone turned up a few times. This chain joins TRBV7-2 and TRBJ2-6; no clear D gene. The CDR3 spans 15 residues. The V and J ends lost 1 base and 5 bases respectively, with 9 bases between them. Germline V gene lookup returns CDR1 SGHTA and CDR2 FQGNSA. The CDR3 loop is CASSLDNIRANVLTF. CDR3 sequence (DNA): TGTGCCAGCAGCTTAGATAACATACGGGCCAACGTCCTGACTTTC.

This clone has more than one count but fewer than ten. This chain uses TRBV2 with TRBJ2-1, with D possibly matching TRBD2 (6 bases). This CDR3 has 13 residues. Per germline, CDR1 SNHLY and CDR2 FYNNEI. With 8 bases removed from V and 6 bases from J, the gap between germline ends came to 14 bases. CDR3 sequence reads: CASGRFSGNEQFF. The CDR3 bases are TGTGCCAGCGGGAGATTTAGCGGCAATGAGCAGTTCTTC.

This chain uses TRBV7-3 with TRBJ2-1; D uncertain. The CDR3 consists of 13 residues. CDR1 and CDR2 from the germline V gene are SGHTA and FQGTGA. Between the trimmed V and J ends, which lost 4 bases and 1 base, there was a span of 5 bases. This CDR3 reads CASSWASYNEQFF. CDR3 nucleotides: TGTGCCAGCAGCTGGGCATCCTACAATGAGCAGTTCTTC.

This chain joins TRBV29-1 and TRBJ1-4; 7 bases match TRBD1. The germline CDR1 and CDR2 sequences are SQVTM and ANQGSEA. Trimming took 6 bases from V and 4 from J; bases not matched to a gene: 8. This CDR3 is 14 amino acids long. DNA of the CDR3: TGCAGCGTGTCCCGGACAGGACGTAATGAAAAACTGTTTTTT. The encoded protein is CSVSRTGRNEKLFF. Complete variable domain (other parts from reference TRBV29-1 and TRBJ1-4): SAVISQKPSRDICQRGTSLTIQCQVDSQVTMMFWYRQQPGQSLTLIATANQGSEATYESGFVIDKFPISRPNLTFSTLTVSNMSPEDSSIYLCSVSRTGRNEKLFFGSGTQLSVL.

Only a few counts were recorded for this clone. V is TRBV20-1 and J is TRBJ2-7; D remains unclear. The CDR3 sequence is 11 residues long. Trimming stripped 2 bases from V and 6 bases from J, with 8 bases between. In germline, CDR1 is DFQATT, CDR2 SNEGSKA (reference sequence). The CDR3 loop is CSARQAIEQYF. The CDR3 region has the DNA TGCAGTGCTAGACAGGCTATCGAGCAGTACTTC.

This chain joins TRBV2 and TRBJ2-4; 10 nucleotides align to TRBD1. This CDR3 is 16 amino acids long. V was pared by 2 bases and J by 5 bases, with 6 bases of the junction left unmatched. CDR1 is SNHLY, CDR2 FYNNEI, per germline. Here the CDR3 DNA reads TGTGCCAGCAGTGAATGGGGGACAGGGGACGAAAACATTCAGTACTTC. Translated: CASSEWGTGDENIQYF.